The 22 T cell receptor beta chains listed next were all sequenced from one sample in a study of graft-versus-host responses after intestinal transplantation. Produced via immunoSEQ multiplex PCR; TCRdb's table is partial and in-frame only. The sample holds 6,500 to 10,000 clones, 74% seen once. Graft samples were processed, releasing intraepithelial and lamina propria lymphocytes. Material: ileum tissue, obtained nearly 500 days after intestinal transplant. These TCRs come from a human patient who received an intestinal transplant, so some T cells may come from the graft donor.

The chain is built from TRBV11-2 and TRBJ2-3, with 7 bases lining up with TRBD2. The CDR3 consists of 15 residues. With V trimmed by 5 bases and J by 0 bases, 5 bases remained unmatched. CDR1 and CDR2 (germline): SGHAT, FQNNGV. In DNA, the CDR3 is TGTGCCAGCAGCGTCCCACTAGCGAGCACAGATACGCAGTATTTT. This encodes CASSVPLASTDTQYF.

The J gene is TRBJ2-2, the V gene TRBV6-5; D is unresolved. Germline CDR1 is MNHEY and CDR2 is SVGAGI. Deletions cut 0 bases from V and 14 bases from J, with 10 bases between. This CDR3 is 12 amino acids long. The CDR3 DNA is TGTGCCAGCAGTTACTCCCAAGGCCAACTGTTTTTT. Its protein is CASSYSQGQLFF.

The rearrangement links TRBV7-2 to TRBJ1-6, with no clear D. There are 12 residues in the CDR3. Germline lookup yields CDR1 SGHTA and CDR2 FQGNSA. Trimming took off 1 base at V and 10 bases at J, with 5 bases between the two ends. The DNA of the CDR3 is TGTGCCAGCAGCTTAGAGGAATCACCCCTCCACTTT. Its protein product is CASSLEESPLHF.

The V gene is TRBV6-6, the J gene TRBJ2-4; possible D gene TRBD1, 6 bases. This CDR3 has 16 residues. Germline assignment: CDR1 MNHNY and CDR2 SVGAGI (reference sequence). V lost 2 bases to trimming and J lost 0 bases, with 11 bases between them. The CDR3 region is CASSYPGQLAKNIQYF. The CDR3 bases are TGTGCCAGCAGTTACCCCGGACAGCTAGCCAAAAACATTCAGTACTTC.

This clone was seen a few times. The chain links TRBV5-1 to TRBJ2-1; D not resolved. This CDR3 has 12 residues. The germline V gene encodes CDR1 SGHRS and CDR2 YFSETQ. Trimming removed 8 bases from V and 5 bases from J, with 11 bases in between. Here the CDR3 reads CASTGPDNEQFF. The CDR3 DNA sequence: TGCGCCAGTACCGGACCCGACAATGAGCAGTTCTTC.

The V call is TRBV5-1, the J call TRBJ1-6; D remains unclear. There are 15 residues in the CDR3. Looked up from germline, CDR1 is SGHRS and CDR2 is YFSETQ. V lost 4 bases, J lost 5 bases, and 13 bases lay in between. The CDR3 loop is CASSAGPGNNSPLHF. In DNA, the CDR3 is TGCGCCAGCAGCGCCGGGCCAGGCAATAATTCACCCCTCCACTTT.

The CDR3 nucleotides read TGTGCCAGCAGTTACTCTGCCAGAGGCTACGAGCAGTACTTC. Translating it yields CASSYSARGYEQYF. V and J are TRBV6-6 and TRBJ2-7; unclear D gene. The CDR3 loop spans 14 amino acids. Germline assignment: CDR1 MNHNY and CDR2 SVGAGI (reference sequence). V lost 0 bases to trimming and J lost 3 bases, with 9 bases between them.

The chain links TRBV5-5 to TRBJ2-7; 9 bases line up with TRBD1. There are 15 residues in the CDR3. In germline, CDR1 is SGHKS, CDR2 YYEKEE (reference sequence). Trimming removed 4 bases from V and 3 bases from J; junction bases left unmatched: 8. The CDR3 DNA reads as TGTGCCAGCAGCAACGACAGGGGGGAGGACTACGAGCAGTACTTC. Residues: CASSNDRGEDYEQYF.

This sequence joins TRBV27 and TRBJ2-7, with D unclear. Trimming cost V 2 bases and J 2 bases, with 7 bases left between them. This CDR3 contains 13 residues. The V gene's germline CDR1 is MNHEY and CDR2 SMNVEV (reference sequence). CDR3: CASSLKAPYEQYF. The CDR3 DNA reads as TGTGCCAGCAGTTTAAAGGCCCCCTACGAGCAGTACTTC.

There are a few counts of this clone. This chain joins TRBV9 and TRBJ2-7; D is tentatively TRBD1 or TRBD2 (5 bases each). Trimming shortened V by 1 base and J by 2 bases, and 10 bases separated the two germline ends. The germline CDR1 and CDR2 sequences are SGDLS and YYNGEE. The CDR3 runs to 14 residues. CDR3 amino acids: CASSVTRDAYEQYF. Written as DNA, the CDR3 is TGTGCCAGCAGCGTAACCCGGGACGCCTACGAGCAGTACTTC.

In its sample, this clone was seen a few times. The chain carries TRBV19 and TRBJ1-1; no clear D. The CDR3 has 11 amino acids. V lost 11 bases to trimming and J lost 1 base, with 8 bases between them. CDR1 is LNHDA, CDR2 SQIVND, per germline (reference sequence). The CDR3 loop is CAPNRNTEAFF. CDR3 in DNA: TGTGCCCCAAACAGGAACACTGAAGCTTTCTTT.

The chain employs TRBV27 and TRBJ1-4, with D tentatively TRBD1 (6 bases). Germline assignment: CDR1 MNHEY and CDR2 SMNVEV (reference sequence). The length of the CDR3 is 15 residues. The V gene lost 5 bases and the J gene lost 7 bases, with 17 bases spanning the gap. The chain's CDR3 is CASSPRSVDSEKLFF. The CDR3 nucleotides read TGTGCCAGCAGTCCCAGATCCGTGGACAGTGAAAAACTGTTTTTT.

This chain uses TRBV7-8 with TRBJ1-5, with unresolved D. CDR3 length: 16 amino acids. Trimming took 3 bases from V and 7 from J, leaving 19 bases between them. CDR1 is SGHVS, CDR2 FQNEAQ, per germline. This CDR3 is CASSFSSTERGQPQHF. In DNA form, the CDR3 reads TGTGCCAGCAGCTTTAGTTCCACGGAACGCGGGCAGCCCCAGCATTTT.

CDR3 region: CAWSVQVEETQYF. The CDR3 DNA reads as TGTGCCTGGAGTGTACAGGTTGAAGAGACCCAGTACTTC. The chain combines TRBV30 with TRBJ2-5, with a tentative D call TRBD1 (5 bases). V was pared by 0 bases and J by 3 bases, with 8 bases between. Germline loops: CDR1 GTSNPN, CDR2 SVGIG (reference sequence). CDR3 length: 13 amino acids.

The chain uses TRBV5-1 and TRBJ2-5; D is unclear. V was shortened by 5 bases and J by 5 bases, with 16 bases between the two germline ends. CDR1 and CDR2 from the germline V gene are SGHRS and YFSETQ. The CDR3 contains 14 residues. The CDR3 sequence: CASRLHLNAETQYF. The CDR3, as DNA: TGCGCCAGCAGGTTACATTTGAATGCGGAGACCCAGTACTTC.

The sample holds a few counts of this clone. V is TRBV6-1 and J is TRBJ2-1, with 7 bases matching TRBD1. The CDR3 is 14 residues long. The V and J ends lost 6 bases and 7 bases, in that order; junction bases with no gene match: 9. CDR1 is MNHNS, CDR2 SASEGT, per germline. The CDR3 region has the DNA TGTGCCAGCAGGAGGCGACAGGGAGAGAATGAGCAGTTCTTC. Amino acid sequence: CASRRRQGENEQFF.

The chain employs TRBV6-5 and TRBJ2-5; D is possibly TRBD1 or TRBD2 (5 bases each). The germline V gene has CDR1 MNHEY and CDR2 SVGAGI. Trimming removed 6 bases from V and 5 bases from J, with 13 bases in between. The CDR3 is made up of 13 amino acids. The CDR3 is CASSPPGQETQYF. CDR3 nucleotide sequence: TGTGCCAGCAGCCCCCCGGGGCAGGAGACCCAGTACTTC.

The chain joins TRBV30 to TRBJ2-1; perhaps TRBD2 as D (5 bases). The CDR3 has 13 amino acids. CDR1 and CDR2 (germline): GTSNPN, SVGIG (reference sequence). Deletions cut 0 bases from V and 4 bases from J, with 7 bases between. The CDR3 here is CAWSVQRYNEQFF. CDR3 nucleotide sequence: TGTGCCTGGAGTGTACAGCGGTACAATGAGCAGTTCTTC.

The chain links TRBV18 to TRBJ2-1; 7 nucleotides agree with TRBD2. Germline values: CDR1 KGHSH, CDR2 LQKENI. The CDR3 has 12 residues. The ends lost 3 bases at V and 9 bases at J; junction bases unmatched: 2. CDR3 DNA sequence: TGTGCCAGCTCACCGGGAGGGGTTGAGCAGTTCTTC. It is translated as CASSPGGVEQFF.

J is TRBJ1-1 and V is TRBV5-4; 8 positions agree with TRBD1. CDR1 SGHNT and CDR2 YYREEE come from the germline V gene (reference sequence). CDR3 length: 13 residues. V shed 1 base, J shed 5 bases, and the junction held 1 base outside the gene matches. Here the CDR3 reads CASSLQGATEAFF. The CDR3 bases are TGTGCCAGCAGCTTGCAGGGGGCGACTGAAGCTTTCTTT.

The DNA of the CDR3 is TGTGCCAGCTCACCAGTCGCGGATACCTACGAGCAGTACTTC. It is translated as CASSPVADTYEQYF. This rearrangement joins TRBV18 to TRBJ2-7, with D uncertain. The germline CDR1 and CDR2 sequences are KGHSH and LQKENI. CDR3 length equals 14 residues. V shed 2 bases and J shed 2 bases, with 10 bases lying between them. Full variable domain (outside the CDR3, taken from reference TRBV18 and TRBJ2-7): NAGVMQNPRHLVRRRGQEARLRCSPMKGHSHVYWYRQLPEEGLKFMVYLQKENIIDESGMPKERFSAEFPKEGPSILRIQQVVRGDSAAYFCASSPVADTYEQYFGPGTRLTVT.

This clone was picked up one time. At one boundary the junction diverges from the germline segment, which might be a read error. The gene calls are TRBV5-3 and TRBJ1-5, with D possibly being TRBD1 (5 bases). TRBV5-3 carries the ORF label, with uncertain function. The CDR3 has 12 amino acids. The CDR3 bases are TGTGCCAGCAGCTTGGGGGGAGGGCCCCAGCATTTT. It codes for CASSLGGGPQHF.